These 22 T cell receptor beta chains originate from one sample sequenced in a study of T-cell reconstitution after alpha-beta-depleted transplantation in children. Unique molecular identifiers were used in preparing the TCRbeta library. TCRdb reprocessed the PCR reads via MiXCR and lists one record per CDR3 protein. The profile shows 300,000 to 350,000 distinct CDR3 sequences, approximately 23% of them singletons. The material sequenced was PBMCs, mostly from graft donor cells, taken 180 days after TCRalphabeta/CD19-depleted stem cell transplant. All receptors come from a male patient between 10 and 17 years old who had a stem cell transplant for acute lymphoblastic leukemia, so the T cells may come from the graft donor.

The V call is TRBV5-1, the J call TRBJ2-1; 8 bases map to TRBD2. V gave up 0 bases and J gave up 4 bases; unmatched junction bases: 6. This CDR3 has 16 amino acids. Germline V CDR1 and CDR2: SGHRS, YFSETQ. The CDR3 nucleotides are TGCGCCAGCAGCTTGGTATGGCGGGAGGCTTACAATGAGCAGTTCTTC. Residues: CASSLVWREAYNEQFF.

The genes are TRBV4-1 and TRBJ2-1; no reliable D call. CDR3 length: 16 amino acids. The V end lost 4 bases, the J end lost 3 bases, and 16 bases lay between the germline ends. CDR1 is MGHRA and CDR2 is YSYEKL in the germline V gene. The CDR3 protein is CASSPRPAFLYNEQFF. In DNA form, the CDR3 reads TGCGCCAGCAGCCCCAGGCCAGCTTTCCTCTACAATGAGCAGTTCTTC.

The J gene is TRBJ2-4, the V gene TRBV5-1; tentatively, D is TRBD2 (6 bases). Germline V CDR1 and CDR2: SGHRS, YFSETQ. There are 15 residues in the CDR3. Trimming stripped 0 bases from V and 7 bases from J, with 14 bases between. CDR3 DNA sequence: TGCGCCAGCAGCTTGGGAGGGACCAGCGGGAACATTCAGTACTTC. As protein: CASSLGGTSGNIQYF. Drawing the rest from reference TRBV5-1 and TRBJ2-4, the complete variable domain is KAGVTQTPRYLIKTRGQQVTLSCSPISGHRSVSWYQQTPGQGLQFLFEYFSETQRNKGNFPGRFSGRQFSNSRSEMNVSTLELGDSALYLCASSLGGTSGNIQYFGAGTRLSVL.

This clonotype was detected only a few times. The CDR3 DNA follows: TGTGCCAGCAGCCCCTGGGACGGGGAGCTGTTTTTT. Amino acids: CASSPWDGELFF. The chain couples TRBV9 to TRBJ2-2; no definite D call. This CDR3 comprises 12 residues. Trimming removed 4 bases from V and 7 bases from J, with 8 bases in between. Looked up from germline, CDR1 is SGDLS and CDR2 is YYNGEE. Supplemented by reference TRBV9 and TRBJ2-2, the full variable domain reads DSGVTQTPKHLITATGQRVTLRCSPRSGDLSVYWYQQSLDQGLQFLIQYYNGEERAKGNILERFSAQQFPDLHSELNLSSLELGDSALYFCASSPWDGELFFGEGSRLTVL.

J is TRBJ2-7 and V is TRBV15; no clear D gene. The CDR3 totals 13 residues. V lost 0 bases and J lost 6, with 9 bases in between. CDR1 LNHNV and CDR2 YYDKDF come from the germline V gene (reference sequence). Here the CDR3 reads CATSRDIWGEQYF. As DNA, the CDR3 is TGTGCCACCAGCAGAGATATCTGGGGCGAGCAGTACTTC.

This clonotype was detected only a few times. The V gene is TRBV20-1, the J gene TRBJ1-2; the D gene is possibly TRBD1 (6 bases). The CDR3 contains 11 residues. Per the germline V gene, CDR1 is DFQATT and CDR2 is SNEGSKA (reference sequence). V lost 6 bases and J 6 bases, leaving 11 bases between the germline ends. The CDR3 sequence is CSAPTGNGYTF. The CDR3 DNA reads as TGCAGTGCCCCGACAGGAAATGGCTACACCTTC.

This clonotype showed up just a few times. The rearrangement joins TRBV7-2 to TRBJ2-1; TRBD1 is a possible D gene (6 bases). The V and J ends lost 3 bases and 4 bases respectively, with 7 bases between them. CDR1 and CDR2 from the germline V gene are SGHTA and FQGNSA. CDR3 size: 13 residues. The CDR3 DNA follows: TGTGCCAGCAGCTTGGACAGTTACAATGAGCAGTTCTTC. Translating gives CASSLDSYNEQFF.

V and J are TRBV4-1 and TRBJ2-7; D is possibly TRBD2 (6 bases). V was cut by 0 bases and J by 0 bases, with 9 bases left in between. This CDR3 spans 15 amino acids. The germline V gene encodes CDR1 MGHRA and CDR2 YSYEKL. CDR3 in DNA: TGCGCCAGCAGCCAAGAGGGGAGGAGCTCCTACGAGCAGTACTTC. This sequence encodes CASSQEGRSSYEQYF.

The CDR3 spells CASSLAGPPGANVLTF. The CDR3 DNA reads TGTGCCAGCTCACTGGCGGGGCCCCCTGGGGCCAACGTCCTGACTTTC. The chain joins TRBV18 to TRBJ2-6, with a weak D call TRBD2 (6 bases). The germline CDR1 and CDR2 sequences are KGHSH and LQKENI. V was shortened by 4 bases and J by 2 bases, with 12 bases between the two germline ends. The CDR3 totals 16 residues.

This clonotype was observed a handful of times. The DNA for the CDR3 is TGTGCCAGCAGCCAAGATCGCACTAGCTACGAGCAGTACTTC. Protein product: CASSQDRTSYEQYF. The chain recombines TRBV4-2 with TRBJ2-7; the D gene is possibly TRBD2 (5 bases). The germline gives CDR1 LGHNA, CDR2 YNFKEQ. This CDR3 is built from 14 residues. The V end was cut by 0 bases, the J end by 3 bases, with 9 bases between.

This clonotype was picked up a small number of times. The J gene is TRBJ2-3, the V gene TRBV20-1; 8 nucleotides agree with TRBD1. Germline assignment: CDR1 DFQATT and CDR2 SNEGSKA (reference sequence). The CDR3 spans 14 residues. J was trimmed by 6 bases and V by 6 bases; bases with no gene match: 11. In DNA form, the CDR3 reads TGCAGTGCCCATAAGGACAGGGACTGGGATACGCAGTATTTT. Translated, it gives CSAHKDRDWDTQYF.

The V gene is TRBV2, the J gene TRBJ1-5; D gene uncertain. CDR1 and CDR2 from the germline V gene are SNHLY and FYNNEI. This CDR3 is 12 amino acids long. The V end lost 7 bases, the J end lost 7 bases, and 11 bases lay between the germline ends. The CDR3 is CASNGMGQPQHF. In DNA form, the CDR3 reads TGTGCCAGCAATGGGATGGGGCAGCCCCAGCATTTT.

There are a few counts of this clonotype. This sequence joins TRBV24-1 and TRBJ2-1, with D tentatively TRBD1 or TRBD2 (5 bases each). Trimming took off 0 bases at V and 4 bases at J, with 9 bases between the two ends. Germline V gene data show CDR1 as KGHDR and CDR2 as SFDVKD. CDR3 size: 15 residues. The chain's CDR3 is CATSDLPGPYNEQFF. CDR3 in DNA: TGTGCCACCAGTGATTTGCCGGGACCTTACAATGAGCAGTTCTTC.

This clonotype was detected only a few times. The rearrangement joins TRBV7-9 to TRBJ1-1; D is uncertain. V lost 4 bases and J 6 bases, leaving 15 bases between the germline ends. Germline loops: CDR1 SEHNR, CDR2 FQNEAQ (reference sequence). The CDR3 runs 14 residues. CDR3 DNA sequence: TGTGCCAGCAGCTGGGTTCTCGGCCTCGCTGAAGCTTTCTTT. Amino acid sequence: CASSWVLGLAEAFF.

This clonotype came up a few times. This chain links TRBV20-1 with TRBJ2-1, with D possibly being TRBD2 (7 bases). V lost 0 bases, J lost 6 bases, and 21 bases lay in between. Germline CDR1 is DFQATT and CDR2 is SNEGSKA (reference sequence). The CDR3 sequence is 17 residues long. Here the CDR3 DNA reads TGCAGTGCTAGAGATCCTTCTAGGGGGAGGGCCGGCAATGAGCAGTTCTTC. Protein product: CSARDPSRGRAGNEQFF.

CDR3 in amino acids: CSVRDRLRYGYTF. The CDR3 coding sequence is TGCAGCGTCCGGGACAGGCTCCGCTATGGCTACACCTTC. The rearrangement links TRBV29-1 to TRBJ1-2, with 8 bases matching TRBD1. The CDR3 totals 13 residues. V trimming: 6 bases; J trimming: 4 bases; junction bases outside the gene matches: 7. Germline lookup yields CDR1 SQVTM and CDR2 ANQGSEA.

This clonotype was observed many times. CDR3 loop: CASSQDPLAGGYEQYF. The CDR3 DNA sequence: TGTGCCAGCAGCCAAGATCCCCTAGCGGGTGGCTACGAGCAGTACTTC. The genes are TRBV4-2 and TRBJ2-7; 8 bases agree with TRBD2. Germline V gives CDR1 LGHNA, CDR2 YNFKEQ. The CDR3 consists of 16 residues. V trimming: 0 bases; J trimming: 3 bases; junction bases outside the gene matches: 7.

The table lists this clonotype with a few counts. V and J are TRBV7-9 and TRBJ2-1; the D gene is possibly TRBD2 (5 bases). The CDR3 sequence is 13 residues long. V was cut by 4 bases and J by 6 bases, with 10 bases left in between. The germline V gene has CDR1 SEHNR and CDR2 FQNEAQ (reference sequence). The CDR3 sequence: CASSWEMGNEQFF. DNA of the CDR3: TGTGCCAGCAGCTGGGAGATGGGCAATGAGCAGTTCTTC. The complete variable domain, with remaining parts taken from reference TRBV7-9 and TRBJ2-1, reads DTGVSQNPRHKITKRGQNVTFRCDPISEHNRLYWYRQTLGQGPEFLTYFQNEAQLEKSRLLSDRFSAERPKGSFSTLEIQRTEQGDSAMYLCASSWEMGNEQFFGPGTRLTVL.

The chain uses TRBV29-1 and TRBJ2-2; 8 bases agree with TRBD1. The length of the CDR3 is 14 residues. V was clipped by 7 bases and J by 1 base; unmatched bases: 5. Looked up from germline, CDR1 is SQVTM and CDR2 is ANQGSEA. The CDR3 loop is CSDLQGVNTGELFF. In DNA, the CDR3 is TGCAGCGACCTACAGGGGGTGAACACCGGGGAGCTGTTTTTT.

The chain employs TRBV27 and TRBJ2-2; 8 nucleotides line up with TRBD1. Germline lookup yields CDR1 MNHEY and CDR2 SMNVEV (reference sequence). The trim removed 6 bases at V and 0 bases at J, leaving 6 bases unmatched. This CDR3 contains 16 residues. CDR3 sequence reads: CASSRQGRANTGELFF. DNA of the CDR3: TGTGCCAGCAGCCGACAGGGGCGCGCGAACACCGGGGAGCTGTTTTTT.

The chain joins TRBV20-1 to TRBJ2-3; D possibly corresponds to TRBD2 (6 bases). Germline lookup yields CDR1 DFQATT and CDR2 SNEGSKA (reference sequence). The CDR3 sequence is 16 residues long. Trimming took 3 bases from V and 1 from J, leaving 17 bases between them. In DNA form, the CDR3 reads TGCAGTGCTAGCCGGGAGCCCCGTCGGGGCACAGATACGCAGTATTTT. Protein product: CSASREPRRGTDTQYF.

This clonotype has more than one count but fewer than ten. The chain employs TRBV11-2 and TRBJ2-4; no firm D call. The CDR3 has 14 residues. Per germline, CDR1 SGHAT and CDR2 FQNNGV. V was cut by 4 bases and J by 5 bases, with 12 bases left in between. The DNA for the CDR3 is TGTGCCAGCAGCTCCCAGGCGATCCAAAACATTCAGTACTTC. This codes for CASSSQAIQNIQYF.